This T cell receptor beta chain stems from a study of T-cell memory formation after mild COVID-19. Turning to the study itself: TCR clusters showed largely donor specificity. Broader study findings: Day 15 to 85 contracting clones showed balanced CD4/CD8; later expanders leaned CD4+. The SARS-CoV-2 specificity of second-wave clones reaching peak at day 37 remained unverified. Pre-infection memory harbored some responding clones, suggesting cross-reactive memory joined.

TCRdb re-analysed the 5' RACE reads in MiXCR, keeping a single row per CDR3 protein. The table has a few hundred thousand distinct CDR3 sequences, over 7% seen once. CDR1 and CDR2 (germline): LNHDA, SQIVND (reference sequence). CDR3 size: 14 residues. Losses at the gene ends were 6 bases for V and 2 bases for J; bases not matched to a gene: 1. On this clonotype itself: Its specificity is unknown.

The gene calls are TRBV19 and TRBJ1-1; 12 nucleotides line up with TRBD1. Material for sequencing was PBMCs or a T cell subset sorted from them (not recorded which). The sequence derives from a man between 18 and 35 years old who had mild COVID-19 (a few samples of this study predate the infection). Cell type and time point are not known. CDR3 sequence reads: CASRGTGGNTEAFF. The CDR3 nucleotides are TGTGCCAGTAGGGGGACAGGGGGCAACACTGAAGCTTTCTTT.